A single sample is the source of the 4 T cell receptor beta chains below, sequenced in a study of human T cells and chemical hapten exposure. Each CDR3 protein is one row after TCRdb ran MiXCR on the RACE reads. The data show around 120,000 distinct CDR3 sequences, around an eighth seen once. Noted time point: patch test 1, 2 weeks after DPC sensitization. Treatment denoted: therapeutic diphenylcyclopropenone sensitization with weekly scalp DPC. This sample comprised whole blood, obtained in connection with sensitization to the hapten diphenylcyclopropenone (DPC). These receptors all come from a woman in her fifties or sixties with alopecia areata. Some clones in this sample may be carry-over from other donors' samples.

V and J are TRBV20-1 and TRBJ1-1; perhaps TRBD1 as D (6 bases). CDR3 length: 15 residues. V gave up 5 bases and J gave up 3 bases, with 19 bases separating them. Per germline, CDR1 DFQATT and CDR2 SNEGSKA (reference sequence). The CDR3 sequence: CSAPRPVTGYTEAFF. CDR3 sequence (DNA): TGCAGTGCTCCAAGGCCCGTAACAGGGTACACTGAAGCTTTCTTT.

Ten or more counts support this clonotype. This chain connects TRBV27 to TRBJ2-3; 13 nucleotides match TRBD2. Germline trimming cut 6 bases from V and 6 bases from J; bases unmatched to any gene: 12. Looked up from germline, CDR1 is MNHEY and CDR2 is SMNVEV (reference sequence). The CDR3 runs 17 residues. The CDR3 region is CASSPRGLAGVLDTQYF. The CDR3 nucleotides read TGTGCCAGCAGCCCCCGTGGACTAGCGGGAGTTCTGGATACGCAGTATTTT.

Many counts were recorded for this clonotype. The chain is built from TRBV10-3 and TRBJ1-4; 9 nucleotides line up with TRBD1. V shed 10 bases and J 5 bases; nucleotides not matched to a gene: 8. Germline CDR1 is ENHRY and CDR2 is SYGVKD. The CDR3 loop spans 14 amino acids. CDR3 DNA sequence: TGTGCCAGCAATGGACAGGGGAAAAATGAAAAACTGTTTTTT. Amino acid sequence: CASNGQGKNEKLFF.

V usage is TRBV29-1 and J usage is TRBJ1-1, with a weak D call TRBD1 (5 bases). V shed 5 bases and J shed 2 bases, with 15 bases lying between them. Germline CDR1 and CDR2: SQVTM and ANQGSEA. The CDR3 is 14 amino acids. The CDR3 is CSVRPSRGNTEAFF. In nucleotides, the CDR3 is TGCAGCGTTCGTCCTTCAAGGGGAAACACTGAAGCTTTCTTT.